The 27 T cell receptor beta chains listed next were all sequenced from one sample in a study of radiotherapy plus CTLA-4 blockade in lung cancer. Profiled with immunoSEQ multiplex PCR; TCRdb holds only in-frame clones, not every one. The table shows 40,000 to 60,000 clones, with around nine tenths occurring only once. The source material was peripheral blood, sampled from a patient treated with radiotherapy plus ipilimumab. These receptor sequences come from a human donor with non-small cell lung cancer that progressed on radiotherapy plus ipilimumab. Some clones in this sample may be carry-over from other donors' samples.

Written as DNA, the CDR3 is TGCAGCGTCGCCAGCGGGGGGGGCGTTCGGTATGGCTACACCTTC. Its protein is CSVASGGGVRYGYTF. This chain links TRBV29-1 with TRBJ1-2; possibly TRBD1 for D (6 bases). V was cut by 6 bases and J by 5 bases, with 22 bases left in between. The CDR3 extends over 15 amino acids. From germline, CDR1 is SQVTM and CDR2 ANQGSEA.

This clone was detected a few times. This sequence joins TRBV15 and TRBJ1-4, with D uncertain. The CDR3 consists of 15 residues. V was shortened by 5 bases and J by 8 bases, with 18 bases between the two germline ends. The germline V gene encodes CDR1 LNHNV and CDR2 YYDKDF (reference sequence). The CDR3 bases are TGTGCCACCAGCCCCCCAGACCGGGGAGGGGAAAAACTGTTTTTT. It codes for CATSPPDRGGEKLFF.

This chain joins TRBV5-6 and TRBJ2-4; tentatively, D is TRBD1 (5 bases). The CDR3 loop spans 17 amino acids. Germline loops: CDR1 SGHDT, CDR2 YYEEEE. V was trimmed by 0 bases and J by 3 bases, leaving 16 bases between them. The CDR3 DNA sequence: TGTGCCAGCAGCTTGGTGATCGCGGAAAGGGGCAAAAACATTCAGTACTTC. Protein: CASSLVIAERGKNIQYF.

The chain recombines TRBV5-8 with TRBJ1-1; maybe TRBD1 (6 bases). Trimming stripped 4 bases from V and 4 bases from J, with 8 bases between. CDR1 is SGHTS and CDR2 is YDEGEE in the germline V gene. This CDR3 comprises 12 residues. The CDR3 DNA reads TGTGCCAGCAGCCACAGGGCCACTGAAGCTTTCTTT. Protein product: CASSHRATEAFF. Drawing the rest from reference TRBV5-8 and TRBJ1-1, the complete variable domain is EAGVTQSPTHLIKTRGQQATLRCSPISGHTSVYWYQQALGLGLQFLLWYDEGEERNRGNFPPRFSGRQFPNYSSELNVNALELEDSALYLCASSHRATEAFFGQGTRLTVV.

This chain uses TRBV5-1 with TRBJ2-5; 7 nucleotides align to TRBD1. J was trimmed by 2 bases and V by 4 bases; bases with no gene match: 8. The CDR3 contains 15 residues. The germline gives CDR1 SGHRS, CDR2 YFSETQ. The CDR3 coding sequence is TGCGCCAGCAGCGAGCCAGGGACAGCTCAAGAGACCCAGTACTTC. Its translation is CASSEPGTAQETQYF.

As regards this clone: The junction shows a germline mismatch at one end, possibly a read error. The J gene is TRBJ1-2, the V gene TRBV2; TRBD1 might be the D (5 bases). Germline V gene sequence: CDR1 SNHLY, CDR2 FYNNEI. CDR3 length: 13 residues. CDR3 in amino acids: CASRSVETAHSPF. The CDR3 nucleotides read TGTGCCAGCAGATCCGTCGAGACAGCTCACTCCCCCTTC.

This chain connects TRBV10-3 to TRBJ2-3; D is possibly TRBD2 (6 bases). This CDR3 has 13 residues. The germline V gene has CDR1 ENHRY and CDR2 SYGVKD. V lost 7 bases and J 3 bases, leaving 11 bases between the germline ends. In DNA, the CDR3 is TGTGCCATCACCTATAGCGGAACAGATACGCAGTATTTT. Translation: CAITYSGTDTQYF.

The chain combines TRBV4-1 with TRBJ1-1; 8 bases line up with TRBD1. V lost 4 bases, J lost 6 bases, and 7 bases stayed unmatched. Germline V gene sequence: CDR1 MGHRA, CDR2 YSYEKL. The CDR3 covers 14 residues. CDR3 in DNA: TGCGCCAGCAGCCCTGGACAGGGTGGCGCTGAAGCTTTCTTT. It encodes CASSPGQGGAEAFF.

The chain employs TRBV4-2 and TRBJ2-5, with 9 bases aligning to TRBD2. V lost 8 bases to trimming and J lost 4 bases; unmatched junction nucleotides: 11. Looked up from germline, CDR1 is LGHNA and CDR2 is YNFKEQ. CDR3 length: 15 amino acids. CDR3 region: CASGRASGTGETQYF. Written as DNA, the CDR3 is TGTGCCAGCGGGAGGGCTAGCGGGACGGGAGAGACCCAGTACTTC.

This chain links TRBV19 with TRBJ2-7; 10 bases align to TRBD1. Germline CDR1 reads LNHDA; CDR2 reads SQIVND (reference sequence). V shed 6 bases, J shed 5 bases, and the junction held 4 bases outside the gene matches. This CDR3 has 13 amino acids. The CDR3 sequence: CASSGQGDNEQYF. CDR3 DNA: TGTGCCAGTAGCGGACAGGGGGACAACGAGCAGTACTTC.

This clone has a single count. The CDR3 here is CASTGGPNQPQHF. For the CDR3, the DNA is TGTGCCAGCACAGGGGGACCCAATCAGCCCCAGCATTTT. This chain uses TRBV6-1 with TRBJ1-5; the match to TRBD1 covers 7 bases. There are 13 residues in the CDR3. With V trimmed by 7 bases and J by 3 bases, 3 bases remained unmatched. Germline CDR1 is MNHNS and CDR2 is SASEGT.

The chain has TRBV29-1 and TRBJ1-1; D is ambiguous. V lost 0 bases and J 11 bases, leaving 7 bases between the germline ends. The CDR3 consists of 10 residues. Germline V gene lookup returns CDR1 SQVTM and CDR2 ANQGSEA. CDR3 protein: CSVEDPRAFF. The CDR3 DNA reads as TGCAGCGTTGAAGATCCCCGGGCTTTCTTT.

CDR3 bases: TGTGCCAGCAGTCCAGGGGACAGGGTCTCCCTGCTCGGCTACACCTTC. Its translation is CASSPGDRVSLLGYTF. V gene TRBV27 combines with J gene TRBJ1-2, with 9 bases aligning to TRBD1. V shed 5 bases, J shed 8 bases, and the junction held 15 bases outside the gene matches. Germline V gives CDR1 MNHEY, CDR2 SMNVEV (reference sequence). The CDR3 sequence is 16 residues long.

In nucleotides, the CDR3 is TGTGCCAGCAGTTTAGTAGCTAGCGGCCCGCTAAACAATGAGCAGTTCTTC. Translating gives CASSLVASGPLNNEQFF. The V gene is TRBV27, the J gene TRBJ2-1, with 7 bases lining up with TRBD2. Germline CDR1 reads MNHEY; CDR2 reads SMNVEV (reference sequence). The trim removed 2 bases at V and 5 bases at J, leaving 12 bases unmatched. The CDR3 is made up of 17 amino acids.

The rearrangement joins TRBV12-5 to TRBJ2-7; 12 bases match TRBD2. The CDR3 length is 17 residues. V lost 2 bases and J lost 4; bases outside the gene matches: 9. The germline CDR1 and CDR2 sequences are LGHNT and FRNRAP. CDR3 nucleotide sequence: TGTGCTAGTGGTTTGATTCGACTAGCGGGAGTCGGATACGAGCAGTACTTC. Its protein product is CASGLIRLAGVGYEQYF.

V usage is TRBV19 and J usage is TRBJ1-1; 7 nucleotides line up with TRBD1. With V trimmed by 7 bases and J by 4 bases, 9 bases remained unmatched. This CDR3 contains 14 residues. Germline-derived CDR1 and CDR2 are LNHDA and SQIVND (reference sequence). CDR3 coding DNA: TGTGCCAGTACCGCGGGACAGTACGTCACTGAAGCTTTCTTT. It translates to CASTAGQYVTEAFF.

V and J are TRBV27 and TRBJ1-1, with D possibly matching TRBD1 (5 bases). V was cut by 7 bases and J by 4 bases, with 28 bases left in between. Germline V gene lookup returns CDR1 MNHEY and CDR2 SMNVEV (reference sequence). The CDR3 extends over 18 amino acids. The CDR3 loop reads CASNSRGREGPGGTEAFF. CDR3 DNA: TGTGCCAGCAACTCCCGAGGAAGGGAGGGGCCGGGGGGCACTGAAGCTTTCTTT.

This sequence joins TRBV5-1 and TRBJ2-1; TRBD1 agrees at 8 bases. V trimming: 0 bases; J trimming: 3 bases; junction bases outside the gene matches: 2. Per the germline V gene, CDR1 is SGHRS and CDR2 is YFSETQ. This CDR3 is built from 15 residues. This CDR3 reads CASSLVGQDYNEQFF. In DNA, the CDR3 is TGCGCCAGCAGCTTGGTGGGACAGGACTACAATGAGCAGTTCTTC.

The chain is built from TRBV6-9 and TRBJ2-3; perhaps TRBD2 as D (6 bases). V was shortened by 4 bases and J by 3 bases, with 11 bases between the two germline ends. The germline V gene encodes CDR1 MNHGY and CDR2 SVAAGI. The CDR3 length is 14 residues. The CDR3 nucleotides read TGTGCCAGCAGTTTGGCGGGGAGGACAGATACGCAGTATTTT. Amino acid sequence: CASSLAGRTDTQYF.

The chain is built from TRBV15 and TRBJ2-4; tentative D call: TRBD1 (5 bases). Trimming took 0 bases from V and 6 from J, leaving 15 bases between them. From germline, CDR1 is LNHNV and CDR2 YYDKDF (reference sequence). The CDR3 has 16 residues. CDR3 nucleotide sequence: TGTGCCACCAGCAGAGATATTGGGGCCACCACAAACATTCAGTACTTC. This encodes CATSRDIGATTNIQYF.

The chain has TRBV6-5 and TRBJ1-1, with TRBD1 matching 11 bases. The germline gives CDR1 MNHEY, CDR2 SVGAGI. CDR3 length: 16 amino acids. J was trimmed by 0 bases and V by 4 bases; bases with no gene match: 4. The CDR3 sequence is CASSSPGQGVNTEAFF. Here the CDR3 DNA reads TGTGCCAGCAGTTCCCCGGGACAGGGGGTGAACACTGAAGCTTTCTTT.

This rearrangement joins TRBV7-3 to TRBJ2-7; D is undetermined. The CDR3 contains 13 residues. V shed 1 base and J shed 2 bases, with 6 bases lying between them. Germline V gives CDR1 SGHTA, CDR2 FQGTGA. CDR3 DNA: TGTGCCAGCAGCTTAAACAGTGCCTACGAGCAGTACTTC. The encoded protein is CASSLNSAYEQYF.

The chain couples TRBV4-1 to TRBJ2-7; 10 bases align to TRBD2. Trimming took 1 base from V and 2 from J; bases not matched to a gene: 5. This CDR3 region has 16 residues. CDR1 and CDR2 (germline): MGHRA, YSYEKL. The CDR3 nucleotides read TGCGCCAGCAGCCAAGCAGAACTAGCGGGAACCTACGAGCAGTACTTC. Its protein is CASSQAELAGTYEQYF.

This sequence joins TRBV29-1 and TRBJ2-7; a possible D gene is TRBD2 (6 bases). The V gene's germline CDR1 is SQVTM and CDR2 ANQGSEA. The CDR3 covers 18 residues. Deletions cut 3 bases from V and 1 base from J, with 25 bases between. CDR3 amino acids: CSVEGLGGTPFLSYEQYF. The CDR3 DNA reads TGCAGCGTTGAGGGTCTTGGCGGGACCCCTTTTTTATCCTACGAGCAGTACTTC.

The CDR3 reads CAISVGPAGANYGYTF. The CDR3 DNA reads TGTGCCATCAGTGTGGGTCCCGCGGGAGCTAACTATGGCTACACCTTC. This rearrangement joins TRBV10-3 to TRBJ1-2; no firm D call. The V end lost 4 bases, the J end lost 0 bases, and 15 bases lay between the germline ends. Germline CDR1 ENHRY, CDR2 SYGVKD. The CDR3 covers 16 residues.

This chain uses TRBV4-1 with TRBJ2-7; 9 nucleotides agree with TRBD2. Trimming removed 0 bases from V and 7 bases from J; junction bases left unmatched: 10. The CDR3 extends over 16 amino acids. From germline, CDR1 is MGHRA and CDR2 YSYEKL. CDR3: CASSQDSKRGVVEQYF. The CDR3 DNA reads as TGCGCCAGCAGCCAAGATTCCAAGCGGGGGGTTGTTGAGCAGTACTTC.

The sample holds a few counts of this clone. CDR3 nucleotide sequence: TGTGCCAGCAGCTTGGGGGGGGGTCGGGATAGCAATCAGCCCCAGCATTTT. This codes for CASSLGGGRDSNQPQHF. The V gene is TRBV11-3, the J gene TRBJ1-5; tentative D call: TRBD1 (5 bases). This CDR3 has 17 amino acids. V shed 3 bases and J shed 0 bases, with 15 bases lying between them. Per the germline V gene, CDR1 is SGHNT and CDR2 is YENEEA.